Listed below are T cell receptor beta chains from one sample, sequenced in a study of blood T cell repertoires in COVID-19. Using immunoSEQ multiplex PCR, the repertoire was profiled, and TCRdb retains in-frame clones only, with some absent. The sample consists of some 250,000 clones, roughly 85% of them appearing once. Sequencing was carried out using peripheral blood. These receptors were taken from a man under 40 who had recovered from COVID-19. Both conserved end residues are part of each CDR3. Each record gives: D gene, V gene, J gene, clone size, CDR3 DNA, CDR3 protein. The D gene is left open where the match is weak. Clone size is stated in some rows and not others, as once, few, many or a class when expanded.

TRBD1,TRBV6-2/TRBV6-3,TRBJ1-1,many,TGTGCCAGCAGTTACGGCGTATCCTGGACAGGTGAAGCTTTCTTT,CASSYGVSWTGEAFF
.,TRBV9,TRBJ2-3,.,TGTGCCAGCAGCGTAGTTCCAGGTACGCAGTATTTT,CASSVVPGTQYF
TRBD1,TRBV24-1,TRBJ1-2,.,TGTGCCACCAGTGATGGCCGACCGACAGGGGCAGTGGATGGCTACACCTTC,CATSDGRPTGAVDGYTF
.,TRBV3-1/TRBV3-2,TRBJ2-1,.,TGTGCCAGCAGCCGCCAGACTCGTCCCCGCTCCTACAATGAGCAGTTCTTC,CASSRQTRPRSYNEQFF
.,TRBV18,TRBJ2-5,.,TGTGCCAGCACCGTGGGAGTCCAAGAGACCCAGTACTTC,CASTVGVQETQYF
.,TRBV21-1,TRBJ1-2,.,TGTGCCAGCAGCAAAGCGGGGCAGGGCCGGTATGGCTACACCTTC,CASSKAGQGRYGYTF
TRBD1,TRBV10-3,TRBJ1-2,.,TGTGCCATCAGTGTTACGGGGACAGGGGGCGAGAGTGGCTATGGCTACACCTTC,CAISVTGTGGESGYGYTF
.,TRBV6-1,TRBJ1-1,.,TGTGCCAGCAGTGATTGGGGGCCGAACACTGAAGCTTTCTTT,CASSDWGPNTEAFF
.,TRBV5-1,TRBJ1-3,.,TGCGCCAGCAGCTTAAGCCCCCAAAGAGTTACTGGAAACACCATATATTTT,CASSLSPQRVTGNTIYF
.,TRBV2,TRBJ1-4,.,TGTGCCAGCATAGAAAAGGGAGCCACTAATGAAAAACTGTTTTTT,CASIEKGATNEKLFF
.,TRBV4-1,TRBJ1-1,once,TGCGCCAGCAGCCCTGCGGGGGGGCAGACTGAAGCTTTCTTT,CASSPAGGQTEAFF
.,TRBV6-4,TRBJ1-5,.,TGTGCCAGCAGAGGGGATTATAGCAATCAGCCCCAGCATTTT,CASRGDYSNQPQHF
TRBD1,TRBV18,TRBJ1-2,once,TGTGCCAGCACCTTTCGACAGGGGGCGGATGGCTACACCTTC,CASTFRQGADGYTF
.,TRBV4-1,TRBJ1-3,.,TGCGCCAGCAGCCAAGCGTTGGGGGGGGCGCCCGGAAACACCATATATTTT,CASSQALGGAPGNTIYF
.,TRBV18,TRBJ1-3,.,TGTGCCAGCTCACCCCGGGACAACGGAAACACCATATATTTT,CASSPRDNGNTIYF
.,TRBV6-2/TRBV6-3,TRBJ2-6,once,TGTGCCAGCAGTTACCCAGGGAGGCTCTCTGGGGCCAACGTCCTGACTTTC,CASSYPGRLSGANVLTF
.,TRBV12-3/TRBV12-4,TRBJ1-1,.,TGTGCCACCCACTCACCTCGGAGTGAAGCTTTCTTT,CATHSPRSEAFF
.,TRBV29-1,TRBJ2-7,.,TGCAGCGTTGAAGGCCTTGGCGGCTACGAGCAGTACTTC,CSVEGLGGYEQYF
TRBD1,TRBV30,TRBJ2-5,.,TGTGCCTGGGGGACAGGGGGCCAAGAGACCCAGTACTTC,CAWGTGGQETQYF
.,TRBV5-1,TRBJ1-2,few,TGCGCCAGCAGCGGGATGGGACTTGGTGGGGGCTACACCTTC,CASSGMGLGGGYTF
.,TRBV6-6,TRBJ1-1,.,TGTGCCAGCAGTTATAACAGGGTGTATAATGAAGCTTTCTTT,CASSYNRVYNEAFF
.,TRBV15,TRBJ1-1,.,TGTGCCACCAGCAGAACCCCCGGACGGGGAGGGGATGAAGCTTTCTTT,CATSRTPGRGGDEAFF
TRBD1,TRBV9,TRBJ2-7,.,TGTGCCAGCAGCGCCCAGGGGGTCGGGAACGAGCAGTACTTC,CASSAQGVGNEQYF
.,TRBV2,TRBJ2-7,.,TGTGCCAGCCGACGGAACCGGGGGTCGACCGCCAGCTCCTACGAGCAGTACTTC,CASRRNRGSTASSYEQYF
.,TRBV2,TRBJ2-5,.,TGTGCCAGCAGTTCTAGCCCGAAACACCAAGAGACCCAGTACTTC,CASSSSPKHQETQYF
.,TRBV28,TRBJ1-5,few,TGTGCCACTACCAGGGGTGGGAGCAATCAGCCCCAGCATTTT,CATTRGGSNQPQHF
.,TRBV20-1,TRBJ2-5,.,TGCAGTGCGGCCGAAGAGACCCAGTACTTC,CSAAEETQYF